This passage covers 7 T cell receptor beta chains from one sample sequenced in a study of regulatory T cells in long-lasting Graves disease. Arm-PCR of CDR3 regions and iRepertoire HTBI primers were used to build TCR beta libraries. TCRdb re-called the multiplex PCR reads through MiXCR, storing one row per CDR3 protein. The table has roughly 420,000 distinct CDR3 sequences, over 15% seen once. Time point of the sample: newly diagnosed GD, antithyroid drugs for less than 3 months. The authors made the TCR library using RNA they extracted from PBMCs. A further study also used this sample, focusing on T cells in Graves' hyperthyroidism and ophthalmopathy.

The material was peripheral blood mononuclear cells (PBMCs), obtained at new diagnosis, from a patient treated with antithyroid drugs. These receptors were collected from a young woman with Graves disease.

This clonotype was detected only a few times. Given a much more abundant clone one base away, this may be a read error. The V and J genes are TRBV27 and TRBJ2-1; D perhaps matches TRBD2 (5 bases). The CDR3 totals 15 residues. Trimming stripped 0 bases from V and 4 bases from J, with 10 bases between. Germline V CDR1 and CDR2: MNHEY, SMNVEV (reference sequence). CDR3 sequence reads: CASSLSDWPYNEQFF. CDR3 sequence (DNA): TGTGCCAGCAGTTTATCGGACTGGCCGTACAATGAGCAGTTCTTC.

In this sample, this clonotype turned up many times. The rearrangement links TRBV5-1 to TRBJ2-4, with TRBD2 matching over 7 bases. Germline V CDR1 and CDR2: SGHRS, YFSETQ. Losses at the gene ends were 4 bases for V and 15 bases for J; bases not matched to a gene: 16. The CDR3 consists of 14 residues. The CDR3 DNA follows: TGCGCCAGCAGCCAAATAGCGGGCATTGAGAGACGGTACTTC. It translates to CASSQIAGIERRYF. The complete variable domain, with remaining parts taken from reference TRBV5-1 and TRBJ2-4, reads KAGVTQTPRYLIKTRGQQVTLSCSPISGHRSVSWYQQTPGQGLQFLFEYFSETQRNKGNFPGRFSGRQFSNSRSEMNVSTLELGDSALYLCASSQIAGIERRYFGAGTRLSVL.

The CDR3 spells CASSRESSGNTIYF. The DNA of the CDR3 is TGTGCCAGCAGCCGAGAGAGCTCTGGAAACACCATATATTTT. The J gene is TRBJ1-3, the V gene TRBV2; D call uncertain. V was trimmed by 6 bases and J by 0 bases, leaving 9 bases between them. This CDR3 has 14 amino acids. Per germline, CDR1 SNHLY and CDR2 FYNNEI. The full variable domain, completed using reference TRBV2 and TRBJ1-3, is EPEVTQTPSHQVTQMGQEVILRCVPISNHLYFYWYRQILGQKVEFLVSFYNNEISEKSEIFDDQFSVERPDGSNFTLKIRSTKLEDSAMYFCASSRESSGNTIYFGEGSWLTVV.

Worth noting for this clonotype: Mismatch with germline at one junction end may stem from a read error. V is TRBV6-1 and J is TRBJ2-1; no clear D gene. Germline loops: CDR1 MNHNS, CDR2 SASEGT. The CDR3 loop spans 16 amino acids. The CDR3 DNA reads as TGTGCCGGCAGGAATCGAGGCCCACAATTTTACAATGAGCAGTTCTTC. This gives the protein CAGRNRGPQFYNEQFF.

This clonotype was detected a few times. A much larger clone lies one base from this, so it may be a read error. The CDR3 DNA sequence: TGTGCCAGCGGGGCCACCGAACAAGAGACCCAGTACTTC. Its protein is CASGATEQETQYF. The gene calls are TRBV28 and TRBJ2-5; D is perhaps TRBD1 (5 bases). Trimming pared 8 bases from V and 2 bases from J, leaving 12 bases between. The CDR3 spans 13 residues. From germline, CDR1 is MDHEN and CDR2 SYDVKM.

This clonotype was picked up many times. The chain carries TRBV29-1 and TRBJ2-1; D is possibly TRBD1 or TRBD2 (7 bases each). CDR1 SQVTM and CDR2 ANQGSEA come from the germline V gene. The length of the CDR3 is 14 residues. Trimming took off 6 bases at V and 6 bases at J, with 18 bases between the two ends. This CDR3 reads CSVAVAGGVNEQFF. For the CDR3, the DNA is TGCAGCGTCGCGGTGGCAGGGGGGGTCAATGAGCAGTTCTTC.

This clonotype was seen a few times. The chain links TRBV9 to TRBJ1-6, with D unclear. The ends were cut back, 0 bases at V and 10 bases at J, with 8 bases in the middle. Per the germline V gene, CDR1 is SGDLS and CDR2 is YYNGEE. The CDR3 spans 13 residues. The CDR3 reads CASSVEARSPLHF. CDR3 DNA sequence: TGTGCCAGCAGCGTAGAAGCTCGGTCACCCCTCCACTTT.